The 25 T cell receptor beta chains listed next were all sequenced from one sample in a study of beta chain features in type 1 diabetes. Expressed TCRB transcripts were sequenced because the entire RNA isolate underwent reverse transcription. Method: immunoSEQ multiplex PCR; TCRdb's copy keeps in-frame clones and lacks some. The table lists roughly 370,000 clones, about 14% of them singletons. Specimen: naive CD4+ T cells from blood. The receptors originated from a man between 25 and 39 years old in good health.

This chain joins TRBV29-1 and TRBJ2-1; 11 bases fit TRBD1. The ends lost 5 bases at V and 8 bases at J; junction bases unmatched: 8. Germline V gene data show CDR1 as SQVTM and CDR2 as ANQGSEA. CDR3 length: 14 amino acids. The CDR3 is CSVYRDRGTDEQFF. CDR3 DNA: TGCAGCGTTTACCGGGACAGGGGGACCGATGAGCAGTTCTTC.

The chain joins TRBV7-2 to TRBJ1-2; D might be TRBD1 (6 bases). The CDR3 runs to 12 residues. CDR1 and CDR2 (germline): SGHTA, FQGNSA. V was cut by 4 bases and J by 6 bases, with 9 bases left in between. The CDR3 sequence is CASSSEGDGYTF. CDR3 coding DNA: TGTGCCAGCAGCTCAGAGGGGGATGGCTACACCTTC.

The chain links TRBV28 to TRBJ2-7, with TRBD1 as a possible D gene (7 bases). CDR1 and CDR2 from the germline V gene are MDHEN and SYDVKM. Deletions cut 5 bases from V and 3 bases from J, with 20 bases between. The length of the CDR3 is 16 residues. CDR3 DNA: TGTGCCAGCAGTGCTACAGGGGCGGGATTTCACTACGAGCAGTACGTC. Translation gives CASSATGAGFHYEQYV.

For the CDR3, the DNA is TGTGCCAGCAGTCTCAGGGGACGCAATCAGCCCCAGCATTTT. As protein: CASSLRGRNQPQHF. The genes are TRBV14 and TRBJ1-5; tentatively, D is TRBD1 (6 bases). Germline V gives CDR1 SGHDN, CDR2 FVKESK. Trimming cost V 6 bases and J 2 bases, with 11 bases left between them. This CDR3 has 14 residues.

The chain is built from TRBV4-1 and TRBJ1-2; D gene uncertain. Germline V CDR1 and CDR2: MGHRA, YSYEKL. This CDR3 has 14 amino acids. Trimming took 1 base from V and 4 from J, leaving 10 bases between them. The CDR3 region is CASSQGPVGYGYTF. Here the CDR3 DNA reads TGCGCCAGCAGCCAAGGGCCCGTAGGCTATGGCTACACCTTC.

This clone showed up just a few times. The chain is built from TRBV15 and TRBJ2-3; D gene unclear. Looked up from germline, CDR1 is LNHNV and CDR2 is YYDKDF (reference sequence). Trimming stripped 0 bases from V and 4 bases from J, with 14 bases between. The CDR3 runs 16 residues. The CDR3 DNA reads TGTGCCACCAGCAGAGACTACGTAGCACAGTCAGATACGCAGTATTTT. Protein product: CATSRDYVAQSDTQYF.

On this clone: Other DNA sequences of this sample code for an identical CDR3. This chain joins TRBV5-1 and TRBJ2-5; D is uncertain. Germline CDR1 is SGHRS and CDR2 is YFSETQ. V dropped 0 bases and J dropped 5 bases, with 5 bases sitting between them. The CDR3 totals 12 residues. The CDR3 loop is CASSLVGETQYF. The CDR3, as DNA: TGCGCCAGCAGCTTGGTCGGTGAGACCCAGTACTTC.

The table lists this clone with a few counts. The V call is TRBV6-1, the J call TRBJ2-7; perhaps TRBD1 as D (6 bases). CDR1 is MNHNS, CDR2 SASEGT, per germline. The V gene lost 3 bases and the J gene lost 2 bases, with 8 bases spanning the gap. The CDR3 covers 13 residues. The DNA of the CDR3 is TGTGCCAGCAGTGACAGGGGAACCTACGAGCAGTACGTC. It specifies CASSDRGTYEQYV.

This clone was seen more than once but under ten times. This chain links TRBV5-4 with TRBJ1-1; 11 bases agree with TRBD1. The junction had 6 bases not matched to a gene; V was cut back by 4 bases and J by 7 bases. Germline CDR1 SGHNT, CDR2 YYREEE (reference sequence). This CDR3 has 14 amino acids. The CDR3 DNA reads as TGTGCCAGCAGCCCCGGGACAGGGGGAATTGAAGCTTTCTTT. It translates to CASSPGTGGIEAFF.

This clone was seen more than once but under ten times. This rearrangement joins TRBV11-2 to TRBJ2-7, with a possible D match to TRBD2 (5 bases). CDR3 length: 13 amino acids. V lost 3 bases and J lost 2, with 8 bases in between. Germline V gene data show CDR1 as SGHAT and CDR2 as FQNNGV. The CDR3 sequence is CASSFGVTYEQYF. The DNA for the CDR3 is TGTGCCAGCAGCTTCGGGGTCACCTACGAGCAGTACTTC.

With regard to this clone: In the same sample, other DNA sequences code for this CDR3. V gene TRBV30 combines with J gene TRBJ2-2; D is perhaps TRBD1 (5 bases). CDR3 length: 15 residues. Trimming stripped 2 bases from V and 4 bases from J, with 14 bases between. Germline lookup yields CDR1 GTSNPN and CDR2 SVGIG (reference sequence). CDR3 nucleotide sequence: TGTGCCTGGAGTCATGGGGCGCTGTCCACCGGGGAGCTGTTTTTT. Residues: CAWSHGALSTGELFF.

A note on this clone: This sample also contains other DNA sequences that code for the same CDR3. The rearrangement uses TRBV30 and TRBJ2-2, with D unclear. V dropped 0 bases and J dropped 5 bases, with 1 base sitting between them. The CDR3 extends over 11 amino acids. Looked up from germline, CDR1 is GTSNPN and CDR2 is SVGIG (reference sequence). The CDR3 DNA follows: TGTGCCTGGAGTGTAACCGGGGAGCTGTTTTTT. As protein: CAWSVTGELFF.

Comments on this clone: The identical CDR3 is also encoded by other nucleotide sequences in the sample. CDR3 in amino acids: CAWSSVGELFF. The CDR3 nucleotides are TGTGCCTGGAGCTCCGTAGGGGAGCTGTTTTTT. V is TRBV30 and J is TRBJ2-2; D is undetermined. The germline V and J ends were trimmed by 3 bases and 8 bases, with 7 bases remaining between them. The CDR3 runs 11 residues. Germline V gene sequence: CDR1 GTSNPN, CDR2 SVGIG (reference sequence).

The gene calls are TRBV7-9 and TRBJ1-2, with D unclear. CDR1 is SEHNR, CDR2 FQNEAQ, per germline (reference sequence). The germline V and J ends were trimmed by 5 bases and 8 bases, with 12 bases remaining between them. The CDR3 length is 12 residues. CDR3 DNA: TGTGCCAGCAGCGATAGATACTCGGGCTACACCTTC. It translates to CASSDRYSGYTF. Filled out from reference TRBV7-9 and TRBJ1-2, the complete variable domain reads DTGVSQNPRHKITKRGQNVTFRCDPISEHNRLYWYRQTLGQGPEFLTYFQNEAQLEKSRLLSDRFSAERPKGSFSTLEIQRTEQGDSAMYLCASSDRYSGYTFGSGTRLTVV.

This clone was seen once. The V call is TRBV18, the J call TRBJ1-2; D unresolved. This CDR3 spans 14 amino acids. Germline V lookup: CDR1 KGHSH, CDR2 LQKENI. The V end was cut by 2 bases, the J end by 8 bases, with 15 bases between. This CDR3 reads CASSPTADLRGYTF. Written as DNA, the CDR3 is TGTGCCAGCTCACCAACCGCCGACCTTCGGGGCTACACCTTC. The variable domain in full, completed from reference TRBV18 and TRBJ1-2, reads NAGVMQNPRHLVRRRGQEARLRCSPMKGHSHVYWYRQLPEEGLKFMVYLQKENIIDESGMPKERFSAEFPKEGPSILRIQQVVRGDSAAYFCASSPTADLRGYTFGSGTRLTVV.

The CDR3 nucleotides are TGTGCCAGCAGTCCCGGCGTGTCAGGGTACGAGCAGTACTTC. This encodes CASSPGVSGYEQYF. The chain couples TRBV6-5 to TRBJ2-7; a possible D gene is TRBD1 (5 bases). CDR1 is MNHEY and CDR2 is SVGAGI in the germline V gene. V lost 5 bases and J 4 bases, leaving 15 bases between the germline ends. There are 14 residues in the CDR3.

The chain is built from TRBV29-1 and TRBJ1-1; D ambiguous. This CDR3 contains 13 residues. CDR1 is SQVTM, CDR2 ANQGSEA, per germline. Trimming pared 7 bases from V and 1 base from J, leaving 13 bases between. Here the CDR3 DNA reads TGCAGCGCTGGCGGACGGGCGAACACTGAAGCTTTCTTT. Translated, it gives CSAGGRANTEAFF.

The rearrangement joins TRBV10-3 to TRBJ1-2; D perhaps matches TRBD1 (5 bases). This CDR3 is 13 amino acids long. V gave up 2 bases and J gave up 3 bases, with 7 bases separating them. Germline-derived CDR1 and CDR2 are ENHRY and SYGVKD. CDR3 bases: TGTGCCATCAGTGAGGCGACAGACTATGGCTACACCTTC. Translating gives CAISEATDYGYTF.

This clone showed up just a few times. The V gene is TRBV6-6, the J gene TRBJ2-7; D is possibly TRBD2 (6 bases). Germline assignment: CDR1 MNHNY and CDR2 SVGAGI (reference sequence). This CDR3 region has 12 residues. V gave up 7 bases and J gave up 2 bases, with 9 bases separating them. For the CDR3, the DNA is TGTGCCAGCAATGGGGAGGCCTACGAGCAGTACTTC. It yields the protein CASNGEAYEQYF.

This clone was counted between two and nine times. This chain uses TRBV4-1 with TRBJ2-3; TRBD2 agrees at 7 bases. In germline, CDR1 is MGHRA, CDR2 YSYEKL. V dropped 1 base and J dropped 0; count of bases not matched to a gene: 16. The CDR3 has 20 amino acids. The CDR3 nucleotides are TGCGCCAGCAGCCAAGCGGAGCGGGGTATCCAGGGCCTCAGCACAGATACGCAGTATTTT. This translates into CASSQAERGIQGLSTDTQYF.

The chain is built from TRBV13 and TRBJ2-7; D is unresolved. Germline V gene data show CDR1 as PRHDT and CDR2 as FYEKMQ (reference sequence). The CDR3 is made up of 12 amino acids. The germline V and J ends were trimmed by 2 bases and 5 bases, with 7 bases remaining between them. The CDR3 region has the DNA TGTGCCAGCAGCTTAAGGATGAACGAGCAGTACGTC. As protein: CASSLRMNEQYV.

This clone was observed a handful of times. The chain carries TRBV5-6 and TRBJ2-3; perhaps TRBD2 as D (5 bases). The germline V and J ends were trimmed by 1 base and 0 bases, with 9 bases remaining between them. The germline V gene encodes CDR1 SGHDT and CDR2 YYEEEE. The CDR3 is 15 residues long. CDR3: CASSLRSGSTDTQYF. The CDR3 DNA reads as TGTGCCAGCAGCTTGCGCAGCGGTAGCACAGATACGCAGTATTTT.

This chain links TRBV7-9 with TRBJ2-5; D unclear. The length of the CDR3 is 14 residues. Germline V gene sequence: CDR1 SEHNR, CDR2 FQNEAQ (reference sequence). Trimming shortened V by 5 bases and J by 1 base, and 11 bases separated the two germline ends. The CDR3: CASSVPGLQETQYF. The CDR3 DNA sequence: TGTGCCAGCAGCGTTCCGGGTCTCCAAGAGACCCAGTACTTC.

The rearrangement links TRBV9 to TRBJ1-1; D not resolved. This CDR3 has 17 residues. CDR1 is SGDLS, CDR2 YYNGEE, per germline. V shed 2 bases and J shed 1 base, with 18 bases lying between them. Here the CDR3 reads CASSVRPGKAGNTEAFF. For the CDR3, the DNA is TGTGCCAGCAGCGTCCGCCCGGGGAAAGCGGGGAACACTGAAGCTTTCTTT.

This sequence joins TRBV18 and TRBJ2-1; D is possibly TRBD1 or TRBD2 (5 bases each). CDR3 size: 14 residues. V lost 3 bases to trimming and J lost 8 bases, with 14 bases between them. Germline assignment: CDR1 KGHSH and CDR2 LQKENI. The CDR3 DNA follows: TGTGCCAGCTCACCTCGCCCGGGGACCGATGAGCAGTTCTTC. This sequence encodes CASSPRPGTDEQFF.